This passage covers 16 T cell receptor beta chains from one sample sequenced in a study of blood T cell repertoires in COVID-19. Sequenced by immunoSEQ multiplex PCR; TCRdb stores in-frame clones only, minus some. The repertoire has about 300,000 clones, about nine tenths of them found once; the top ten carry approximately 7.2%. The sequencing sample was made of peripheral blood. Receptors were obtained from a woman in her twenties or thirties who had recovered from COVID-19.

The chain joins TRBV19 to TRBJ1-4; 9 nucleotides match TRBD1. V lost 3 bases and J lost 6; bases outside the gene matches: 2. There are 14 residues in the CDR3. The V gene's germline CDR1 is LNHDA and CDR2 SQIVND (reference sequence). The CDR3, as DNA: TGTGCCAGTAGTATCGGACAGGGGTATGAAAAACTGTTTTTT. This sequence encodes CASSIGQGYEKLFF.

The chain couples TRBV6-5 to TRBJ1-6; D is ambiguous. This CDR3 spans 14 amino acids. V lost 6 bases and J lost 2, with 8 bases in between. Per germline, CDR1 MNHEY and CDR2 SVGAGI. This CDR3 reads CASSRQAYNSPLHF. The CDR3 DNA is TGTGCCAGCAGCCGACAAGCCTATAATTCACCCCTCCACTTT.

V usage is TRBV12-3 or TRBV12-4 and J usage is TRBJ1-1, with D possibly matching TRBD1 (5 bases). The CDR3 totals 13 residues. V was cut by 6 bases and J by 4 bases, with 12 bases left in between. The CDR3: CASRQKRGTEAFF. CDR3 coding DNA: TGTGCCAGCAGGCAAAAAAGGGGCACTGAAGCTTTCTTT.

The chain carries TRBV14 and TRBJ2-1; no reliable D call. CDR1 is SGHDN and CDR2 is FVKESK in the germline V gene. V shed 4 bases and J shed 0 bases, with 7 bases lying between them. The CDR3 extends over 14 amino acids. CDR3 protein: CASSLRSSYNEQFF. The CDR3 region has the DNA TGTGCCAGCAGCCTCCGGAGCTCCTACAATGAGCAGTTCTTC.

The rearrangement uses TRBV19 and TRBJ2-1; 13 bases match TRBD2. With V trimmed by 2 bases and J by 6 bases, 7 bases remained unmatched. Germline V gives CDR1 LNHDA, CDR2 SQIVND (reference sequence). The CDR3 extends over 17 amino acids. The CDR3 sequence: CASSIIPRTSGGNEQFF. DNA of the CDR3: TGTGCCAGTAGTATAATCCCCCGGACTAGCGGGGGCAATGAGCAGTTCTTC.

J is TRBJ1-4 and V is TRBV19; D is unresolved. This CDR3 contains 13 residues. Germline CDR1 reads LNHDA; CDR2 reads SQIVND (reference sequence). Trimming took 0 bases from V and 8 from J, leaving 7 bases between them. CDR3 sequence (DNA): TGTGCCAGTAGTATAGATCTGGAGGAAAAACTGTTTTTT. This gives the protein CASSIDLEEKLFF.

In DNA, the CDR3 is TGTGCCAGCGGGACAGGGTATAACTATGGCTACACCTTC. Amino acids: CASGTGYNYGYTF. This chain uses TRBV12-3 or TRBV12-4 with TRBJ1-2; 9 positions match TRBD1. Unmatched junction bases numbered 2, after V lost 8 bases and J lost 1 base. CDR3 length: 13 amino acids.

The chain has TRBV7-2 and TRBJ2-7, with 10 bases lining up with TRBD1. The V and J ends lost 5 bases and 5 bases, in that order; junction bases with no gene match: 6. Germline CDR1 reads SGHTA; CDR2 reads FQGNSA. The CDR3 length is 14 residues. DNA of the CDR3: TGTGCCAGCAGCGCAGGACAGGGGGGAGACGAGCAGTACTTC. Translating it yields CASSAGQGGDEQYF. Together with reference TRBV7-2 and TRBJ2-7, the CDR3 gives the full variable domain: GAGVSQSPSNKVTEKGKDVELRCDPISGHTALYWYRQSLGQGLEFLIYFQGNSAPDKSGLPSDRFSAERTGGSVSTLTIQRTQQEDSAVYLCASSAGQGGDEQYFGPGTRLTVT.

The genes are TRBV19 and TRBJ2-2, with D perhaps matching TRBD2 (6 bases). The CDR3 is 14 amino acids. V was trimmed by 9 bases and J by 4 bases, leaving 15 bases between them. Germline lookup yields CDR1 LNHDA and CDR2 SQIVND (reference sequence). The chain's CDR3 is CARISGASTGELFF. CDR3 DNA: TGTGCCAGGATTAGCGGAGCCTCCACCGGGGAGCTGTTTTTT.

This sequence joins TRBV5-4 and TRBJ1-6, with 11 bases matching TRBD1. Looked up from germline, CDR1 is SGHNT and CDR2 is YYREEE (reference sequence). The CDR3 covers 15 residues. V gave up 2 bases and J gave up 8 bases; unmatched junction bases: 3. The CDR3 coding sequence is TGTGCCAGCAGCTTTACGGGACAGGGGGATTCACCCCTCCACTTT. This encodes CASSFTGQGDSPLHF.

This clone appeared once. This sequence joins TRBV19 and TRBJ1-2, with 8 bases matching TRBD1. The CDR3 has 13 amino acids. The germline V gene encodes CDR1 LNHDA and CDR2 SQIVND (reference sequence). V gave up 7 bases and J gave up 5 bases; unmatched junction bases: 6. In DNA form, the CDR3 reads TGTGCCAGTACCTCCGGGACAGGTTATGGCTACACCTTC. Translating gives CASTSGTGYGYTF.

The CDR3, as DNA: TGTGCCAGCAGTACGACAGGGCTTGGCTACACCTTC. Its protein is CASSTTGLGYTF. The chain links TRBV28 to TRBJ1-2; 7 nucleotides align to TRBD1. This CDR3 is built from 12 residues. V lost 5 bases and J lost 7; bases outside the gene matches: 4. Germline assignment: CDR1 MDHEN and CDR2 SYDVKM.

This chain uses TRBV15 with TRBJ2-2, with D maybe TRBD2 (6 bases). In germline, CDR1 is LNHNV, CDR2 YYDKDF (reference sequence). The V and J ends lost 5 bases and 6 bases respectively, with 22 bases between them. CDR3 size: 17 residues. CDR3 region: CATSLDASEGPAGELFF. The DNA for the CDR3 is TGTGCCACCAGCCTGGACGCCTCGGAGGGGCCCGCCGGGGAGCTGTTTTTT. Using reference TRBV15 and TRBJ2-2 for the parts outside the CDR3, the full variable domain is DAMVIQNPRYQVTQFGKPVTLSCSQTLNHNVMYWYQQKSSQAPKLLFHYYDKDFNNEADTPDNFQSRRPNTSFCFLDIRSPGLGDTAMYLCATSLDASEGPAGELFFGEGSRLTVL.

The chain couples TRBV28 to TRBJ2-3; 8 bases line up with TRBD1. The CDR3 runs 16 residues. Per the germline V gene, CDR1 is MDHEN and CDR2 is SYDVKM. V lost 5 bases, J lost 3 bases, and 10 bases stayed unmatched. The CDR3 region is CASSAGGRGRTDTQYF. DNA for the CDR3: TGTGCCAGCAGTGCGGGTGGCAGGGGGCGGACAGATACGCAGTATTTT.

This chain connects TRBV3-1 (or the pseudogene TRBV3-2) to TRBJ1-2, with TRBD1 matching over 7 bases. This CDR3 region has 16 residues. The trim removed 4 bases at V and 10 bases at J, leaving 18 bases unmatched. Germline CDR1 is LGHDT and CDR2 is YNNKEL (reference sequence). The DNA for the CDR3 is TGTGCCAGCAGCCTTAACCCGACAGGGACGGCTCTCCCCTACACCTTC. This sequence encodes CASSLNPTGTALPYTF.

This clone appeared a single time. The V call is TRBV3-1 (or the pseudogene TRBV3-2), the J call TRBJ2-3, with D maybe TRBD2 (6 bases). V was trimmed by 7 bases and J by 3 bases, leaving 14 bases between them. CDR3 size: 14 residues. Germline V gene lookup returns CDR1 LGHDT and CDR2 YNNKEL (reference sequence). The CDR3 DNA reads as TGTGCCAGCAACCTCGGGGGTGGAACAGATACGCAGTATTTT. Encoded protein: CASNLGGGTDTQYF.